This entry lists 30 T cell receptor beta chains sequenced from one sample in a study of blood T cell repertoires in COVID-19. Clones were read by immunoSEQ multiplex PCR, and TCRdb kept only the in-frame ones, dropping some. The table lists about 480,000 clones, about 88% of them singletons, with 7.5% to 9.5% in the top ten. Input material: peripheral blood. The source is a woman aged 45-59 years with COVID-19, enrolled during active disease.

This chain connects TRBV12-2 to TRBJ2-3; the table's D call, TRBD2, was not checked against the DNA. TRBV12-2 is an annotated pseudogene. This CDR3 is 13 amino acids long. The CDR3 coding sequence is TGTGCAAGTCGCTTCCCACTCCCGGGTACGCAGTATTTT. Protein product: CASRFPLPGTQYF.

The chain uses TRBV5-1 and TRBJ1-4; the match to TRBD1 covers 8 bases. V gave up 0 bases and J gave up 3 bases; unmatched junction bases: 4. The CDR3 has 16 residues. The germline V gene encodes CDR1 SGHRS and CDR2 YFSETQ. The CDR3 sequence: CASSLGMGQANEKLFF. CDR3 in DNA: TGCGCCAGCAGCTTGGGGATGGGACAGGCTAATGAAAAACTGTTTTTT.

V gene TRBV19 combines with J gene TRBJ2-3; D perhaps matches TRBD1 (8 bases). Germline V lookup: CDR1 LNHDA, CDR2 SQIVND (reference sequence). The length of the CDR3 is 16 residues. Trimming stripped 5 bases from V and 5 bases from J, with 20 bases between. CDR3 sequence: CASSPSTGGAGDTQYF. CDR3 DNA: TGTGCCAGTAGTCCCAGCACAGGGGGGGCGGGAGATACGCAGTATTTT.

The chain combines TRBV3-1 (or the pseudogene TRBV3-2) with TRBJ2-5; 13 bases match TRBD2. V shed 4 bases and J 7 bases; nucleotides not matched to a gene: 3. This CDR3 comprises 14 residues. CDR1 LGHDT and CDR2 YNNKEL come from the germline V gene (reference sequence). CDR3: CASSLGLAGVTQYF. The DNA for the CDR3 is TGTGCCAGCAGCCTAGGACTAGCGGGGGTGACCCAGTACTTC.

The rearrangement joins TRBV5-6 to TRBJ2-3, with TRBD2 identical over 13 bases. Trimming at V came to 4 bases and at J to 0 bases, leaving 11 bases not matched to a gene. The germline gives CDR1 SGHDT, CDR2 YYEEEE. There are 19 residues in the CDR3. Here the CDR3 DNA reads TGTGCCAGCAGCCGCGTAACTAGCGGGGGGGGACCTAGCACAGATACGCAGTATTTT. Amino acid sequence: CASSRVTSGGGPSTDTQYF.

The chain has TRBV15 and TRBJ1-6, with D hard to call. V lost 0 bases, J lost 9 bases, and 12 bases lay in between. Germline V gene data show CDR1 as LNHNV and CDR2 as YYDKDF (reference sequence). CDR3 size: 15 residues. CDR3 region: CATSRDAGGGSPLHF. CDR3 DNA sequence: TGTGCCACCAGCAGAGATGCAGGTGGAGGTTCACCCCTCCACTTT.

This clone was observed a few times. The J gene is TRBJ2-7, the V gene TRBV6-1; D is unclear. The V end lost 0 bases, the J end lost 4 bases, and 4 bases lay between the germline ends. This CDR3 has 12 amino acids. In germline, CDR1 is MNHNS, CDR2 SASEGT. Here the CDR3 DNA reads TGTGCCAGCAGTGAAGCCCAATACGAGCAGTACTTC. Amino acid sequence: CASSEAQYEQYF.

CDR3 DNA sequence: TGTGCCAGCAGGCCGGGACAGGTTAATTCACCCCTCCACTTT. Residues: CASRPGQVNSPLHF. The chain uses TRBV6-5 and TRBJ1-6, with 8 bases aligning to TRBD1. V gave up 6 bases and J gave up 6 bases; unmatched junction bases: 4. From germline, CDR1 is MNHEY and CDR2 SVGAGI. The CDR3 covers 14 residues.

The V call is TRBV6-6, the J call TRBJ2-7; D gene ambiguous. Trimming cost V 3 bases and J 1 base, with 13 bases left between them. Germline V gene sequence: CDR1 MNHNY, CDR2 SVGAGI (reference sequence). The CDR3 totals 15 residues. DNA for the CDR3: TGTGCCAGCAGTTATTCCTCCGAGAGATCCTACGAGCAGTACTTC. Translated, it gives CASSYSSERSYEQYF.

This clone was detected a few times. The gene calls are TRBV7-2 and TRBJ1-3; 7 nucleotides line up with TRBD1. Germline CDR1 is SGHTA and CDR2 is FQGNSA. This CDR3 contains 16 residues. V trimming: 3 bases; J trimming: 1 base; junction bases outside the gene matches: 6. CDR3 nucleotides: TGTGCCAGCAGCTTTTTAGGACAGGCGTCTGGAAACACCATATATTTT. Translated, it gives CASSFLGQASGNTIYF.

The chain is built from TRBV5-1 and TRBJ1-2; 7 bases are a match to TRBD1. V lost 3 bases to trimming and J lost 8 bases; unmatched junction nucleotides: 16. This CDR3 comprises 16 residues. Germline V gives CDR1 SGHRS, CDR2 YFSETQ. CDR3 loop: CASSSPDRTYTGGYTF. CDR3 coding DNA: TGCGCCAGCAGCTCCCCGGACAGGACGTATACGGGGGGCTACACCTTC.

This chain joins TRBV27 and TRBJ1-6, with no clear D. Trimming removed 5 bases at V and 7 bases at J, with 21 bases between. Germline CDR1 MNHEY, CDR2 SMNVEV (reference sequence). The CDR3 is made up of 17 amino acids. CDR3 coding DNA: TGTGCCAGCAGTCGCCTAGCGTATTCGGGTAGGAATTCACCCCTCCACTTT. Amino acid sequence: CASSRLAYSGRNSPLHF.

This chain uses TRBV7-2 with TRBJ2-3; TRBD2 matches 13 bases. CDR1 and CDR2 (germline): SGHTA, FQGNSA. After removal of 5 bases from V and 7 bases from J, the junction contained 6 bases not matched to a gene. The CDR3 length is 15 residues. The CDR3 sequence: CASSVPGLAGHTQYF. The CDR3 nucleotides are TGTGCCAGCAGCGTTCCGGGACTAGCGGGGCATACGCAGTATTTT.

The chain joins TRBV7-2 to TRBJ2-7; 9 bases map to TRBD1. Germline V CDR1 and CDR2: SGHTA, FQGNSA. The CDR3 consists of 14 residues. J was trimmed by 3 bases and V by 5 bases; bases with no gene match: 5. CDR3: CASSPQTGGYEQYF. CDR3 DNA sequence: TGTGCCAGCAGCCCCCAGACAGGGGGCTACGAGCAGTACTTC.

The chain carries TRBV29-1 and TRBJ2-1; 10 bases are shared with TRBD2. Germline values: CDR1 SQVTM, CDR2 ANQGSEA. V shed 7 bases and J 2 bases; nucleotides not matched to a gene: 8. The CDR3 contains 15 residues. This CDR3 reads CSAALGTSAYNEQFF. DNA of the CDR3: TGCAGCGCGGCCCTCGGGACTAGCGCCTACAATGAGCAGTTCTTC.

The V call is TRBV2, the J call TRBJ1-2; no clear D gene. This CDR3 is built from 14 residues. V lost 7 bases to trimming and J lost 2 bases, with 14 bases between them. Per the germline V gene, CDR1 is SNHLY and CDR2 is FYNNEI. The CDR3 loop is CASTWRQDNYGYTF. Here the CDR3 DNA reads TGTGCCAGCACCTGGAGGCAGGACAACTATGGCTACACCTTC.

The chain recombines TRBV19 with TRBJ2-5, with 9 bases identical to TRBD1. The V gene's germline CDR1 is LNHDA and CDR2 SQIVND (reference sequence). Trimming at V came to 5 bases and at J to 4 bases, leaving 5 bases not matched to a gene. The CDR3 loop spans 14 amino acids. This CDR3 is CASSWGQGRETQYF. In nucleotides, the CDR3 is TGTGCCAGTAGTTGGGGACAGGGCAGAGAGACCCAGTACTTC.

The CDR3 nucleotides read TGCAGTGCTACCTGGGGCGAGACCCAGTACTTC. Protein: CSATWGETQYF. The rearrangement uses TRBV20-1 and TRBJ2-5; weak D call: TRBD1 (5 bases). Germline CDR1 is DFQATT and CDR2 is SNEGSKA (reference sequence). V gave up 4 bases and J gave up 5 bases, with 8 bases separating them. The CDR3 has 11 residues.

CDR3 loop: CASSPRAGDTGELFF. The DNA of the CDR3 is TGTGCCAGCTCACCACGGGCAGGGGACACCGGGGAGCTGTTTTTT. V usage is TRBV18 and J usage is TRBJ2-2; perhaps TRBD1 as D (6 bases). Germline CDR1 reads KGHSH; CDR2 reads LQKENI. Trimming stripped 1 base from V and 3 bases from J, with 9 bases between. This CDR3 region has 15 residues. Together with reference TRBV18 and TRBJ2-2, the CDR3 gives the full variable domain: NAGVMQNPRHLVRRRGQEARLRCSPMKGHSHVYWYRQLPEEGLKFMVYLQKENIIDESGMPKERFSAEFPKEGPSILRIQQVVRGDSAAYFCASSPRAGDTGELFFGEGSRLTVL.

The chain joins TRBV28 to TRBJ1-1, with TRBD1 identical over 12 bases. Germline trimming cut 3 bases from V and 3 bases from J; bases unmatched to any gene: 8. The CDR3 contains 17 residues. The V gene's germline CDR1 is MDHEN and CDR2 SYDVKM. The CDR3 region has the DNA TGTGCCAGCAGTTTCCCGGGACAGGGGGCTCGGGACACTGAAGCTTTCTTT. It is translated as CASSFPGQGARDTEAFF. The variable domain in full, with the rest retrieved from reference TRBV28 and TRBJ1-1, is DVKVTQSSRYLVKRTGEKVFLECVQDMDHENMFWYRQDPGLGLRLIYFSYDVKMKEKGDIPEGYSVSREKKERFSLILESASTNQTSMYLCASSFPGQGARDTEAFFGQGTRLTVV.

As for this clone: The same CDR3 arises from other DNA sequences in this sample as well. The J gene is TRBJ2-7, the V gene TRBV30; D might be TRBD1 (6 bases). The CDR3 contains 13 residues. CDR1 is GTSNPN, CDR2 SVGIG, per germline (reference sequence). Deletions cut 0 bases from V and 2 bases from J, with 8 bases between. The CDR3 region has the DNA TGTGCCTGGAGTGTTAGGGACACCTACGAGCAGTACTTC. Its protein is CAWSVRDTYEQYF.

The CDR3 DNA reads as TGTGCCAGTAGTATCTATCAAGGTCTCGTACAGGGCTACAATGAGCAGTTCTTC. Translating it yields CASSIYQGLVQGYNEQFF. The chain links TRBV19 to TRBJ2-1; possible D gene TRBD1, 6 bases. Trimming took 3 bases from V and 3 from J, leaving 21 bases between them. Per the germline V gene, CDR1 is LNHDA and CDR2 is SQIVND (reference sequence). This CDR3 is 18 amino acids long.

The rearrangement uses TRBV7-9 and TRBJ1-5; no reliable D call. The ends were cut back, 6 bases at V and 5 bases at J, with 14 bases in the middle. Germline V gives CDR1 SEHNR, CDR2 FQNEAQ (reference sequence). The CDR3 has 14 residues. Here the CDR3 DNA reads TGTGCCAGCAGTCTTCAAGGTCGGGATCAGCCCCAGCATTTT. Translation gives CASSLQGRDQPQHF.

V and J are TRBV19 and TRBJ1-3; D is unresolved. From germline, CDR1 is LNHDA and CDR2 SQIVND (reference sequence). The CDR3 runs 14 residues. Trimming shortened V by 10 bases and J by 4 bases, and 17 bases separated the two germline ends. The CDR3 loop reads CATSDGGGGNTIYF. DNA of the CDR3: TGTGCCACTTCCGACGGCGGAGGGGGAAACACCATATATTTT. The variable domain in full, with the rest retrieved from reference TRBV19 and TRBJ1-3, is DGGITQSPKYLFRKEGQNVTLSCEQNLNHDAMYWYRQDPGQGLRLIYYSQIVNDFQKGDIAEGYSVSREKKESFPLTVTSAQKNPTAFYLCATSDGGGGNTIYFGEGSWLTVV.

This clone was observed a single time. The V and J genes are TRBV27 and TRBJ1-2; TRBD1 might be the D (5 bases). The germline V gene has CDR1 MNHEY and CDR2 SMNVEV (reference sequence). CDR3 length equals 15 residues. Trimming shortened V by 3 bases and J by 5 bases, and 16 bases separated the two germline ends. CDR3 sequence reads: CASSFAVGGLYGYTF. The DNA of the CDR3 is TGTGCCAGCAGTTTCGCCGTCGGGGGATTATATGGCTACACCTTC.

The V and J genes are TRBV12-3 or TRBV12-4 and TRBJ1-2; tentatively, D is TRBD1 (6 bases). Trimming pared 7 bases from V and 4 bases from J, leaving 13 bases between. This CDR3 comprises 13 residues. The CDR3 region is CASTSTGSYGYTF. The CDR3 DNA sequence: TGTGCCAGCACCAGTACAGGGAGCTATGGCTACACCTTC.

The CDR3 sequence: CSVAGGGAITEAFF. Written as DNA, the CDR3 is TGCAGCGTTGCCGGAGGGGGCGCGATAACTGAAGCTTTCTTT. The chain employs TRBV29-1 and TRBJ1-1; TRBD1 matches at 7 bases. The CDR3 has 14 residues. Germline CDR1 SQVTM, CDR2 ANQGSEA. V lost 4 bases to trimming and J lost 5 bases; unmatched junction nucleotides: 10.

The chain recombines TRBV28 with TRBJ2-5; 12 bases are shared with TRBD2. Per the germline V gene, CDR1 is MDHEN and CDR2 is SYDVKM. The CDR3 spans 17 residues. The V segment lost 4 bases and the J segment 2 bases; nucleotides outside the gene matches: 8. The CDR3 sequence: CASSSSGGAVRQETQYF. In DNA form, the CDR3 reads TGTGCCAGCAGTTCTAGCGGGGGGGCCGTGAGGCAAGAGACCCAGTACTTC.

DNA for the CDR3: TGTGCCAGCAGCGTCCCCCTAGCGGGGGGTACCGGGGAGCTGTTTTTT. It yields the protein CASSVPLAGGTGELFF. This sequence joins TRBV9 and TRBJ2-2; 11 bases agree with TRBD2. V gave up 2 bases and J gave up 5 bases; unmatched junction bases: 5. CDR1 and CDR2 from the germline V gene are SGDLS and YYNGEE. The CDR3 totals 16 residues.

This clone was found once. The identical CDR3 is also encoded by other nucleotide sequences in the sample. V is TRBV5-1 and J is TRBJ2-7; tentatively, D is TRBD2 (5 bases). The germline V and J ends were trimmed by 0 bases and 4 bases, with 8 bases remaining between them. There are 13 residues in the CDR3. Germline V gene data show CDR1 as SGHRS and CDR2 as YFSETQ. Here the CDR3 DNA reads TGCGCCAGCAGCTTGGGAACGGGGTACGAGCAGTACTTC. Its translation is CASSLGTGYEQYF.